This T cell receptor beta chain came from a study of blood T cell repertoires in COVID-19 (dated by TCRdb to the early 2020s). Background for the entire study: Collaborator samples came from the United States, Italy and Spain and covered acute and convalescent phases of COVID-19. The dataset comprised deeply sampled blood TCRbeta repertoires from subjects exposed to, actively infected with, or recovered from COVID-19. Where available, HLA class I and class II types were obtained from metadata supplied by the sample provider rather than from assay-based typing. The prospective study material was composed of cDNA or gDNA derived from T cells, B-cell-depleted T cells, or PBMCs. Samples were obtained from the ongoing ImmuneRACE study (first 160 participants) and from approximately 1,200 subjects provided by 6 global collaborators. The repertoires were released in a freely available public database meant as a resource for research on the immune response to SARS-CoV-2. Nearly every sample came with metadata listing a de-identified subject ID, COVID-19 status, age in years and sex.

A note on this clone: The clone's antigen remains unknown. No per-base quality is available; no much larger clone lies one base away.

Enrolling through a virtual design, the prospective study's participants ranged in age from about 18 to 89 years and lived across some 22 United States geographic areas. In the prospective study, cohorts were assigned on the basis of participant-reported clinical history obtained from a screening survey and a study questionnaire. For ImmuneRACE Cohort 3, a participant was defined as recovered based on two consecutive negative NP/OP PCR tests, clearance by a healthcare professional, or resolution of symptoms. In the prospective study, whole blood, serum and a nasopharyngeal or oropharyngeal swab were collected from each participant by mobile phlebotomists. Prospective study participants could optionally give additional blood draws and questionnaires over an approximately 2-month period. Before DNA extraction, prospective study blood samples were shipped either frozen or at room temperature. General study outcomes and caveats: How much clinical and demographic metadata was included differed by source and by participant, and the metadata was provided uncurated.

The immunoSEQ Assay, a bias-controlled multiplex PCR, was used to amplify TCRbeta CDR3 regions from genomic DNA. The paper's data handling went like this. Within the assay, amplification of reference gene primers was used to estimate how many nucleated cells each sample contained. Sequence reads were collapsed and filtered to measure the absolute abundance of every unique TCRbeta CDR3 rearrangement. For each sample, productive Simpson clonality was calculated as the square root of Simpson's diversity index over productive rearrangements. TCRdb obtained this table from immuneACCESS and retained in-frame rearrangements with V and J assigned. These tables miss some clones; where compared with another copy, unresolved V genes account for less than half of the shortfall, and the remainder is unexplained. Clone size and the V and J calls come from that table; the DNA yielded D and trimming. The sample table holds 330,000 or so clones, of which over 75% were seen once. The leading ten clones occupy over 4.5% of the sample.

Looking up the germline V gene yields CDR1 MDHEN and CDR2 SYDVKM. Trimming costs V 5 bases and J 8 bases, and their ends lie 13 bases apart. Taken from cysteine to phenylalanine, the CDR3 has 14 residues. Just CDR3 DNA is preserved here, 42 bases in frame from base 1. The rearranged segments are TRBV28 and TRBJ1-6; TRBD1 is a weak D gene call, 6 bases matching. This clonotype was sampled from a man aged 30 to 45 who had recovered from COVID-19. Sequencing was carried out using PBMCs or T cells enriched from blood (not recorded which). The CDR3 reads CASSPGASYSPLHF. The DNA is TGTGCCAGCAGTCCAGGGGCTTCTTATTCACCCCTCCACTTT.